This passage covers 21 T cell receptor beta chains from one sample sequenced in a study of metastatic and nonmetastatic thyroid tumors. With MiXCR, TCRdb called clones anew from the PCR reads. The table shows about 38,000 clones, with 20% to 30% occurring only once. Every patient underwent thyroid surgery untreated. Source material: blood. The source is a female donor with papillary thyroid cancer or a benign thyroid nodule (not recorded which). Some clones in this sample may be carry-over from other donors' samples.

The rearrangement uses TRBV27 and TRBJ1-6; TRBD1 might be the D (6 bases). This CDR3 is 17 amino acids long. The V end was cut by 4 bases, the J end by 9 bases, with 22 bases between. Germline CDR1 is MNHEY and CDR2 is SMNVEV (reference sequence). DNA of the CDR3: TGTGCCAGCAGTTCAGGGACATTGTCCTCGGGGGGTTCACCCCTCCACTTT. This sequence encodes CASSSGTLSSGGSPLHF.

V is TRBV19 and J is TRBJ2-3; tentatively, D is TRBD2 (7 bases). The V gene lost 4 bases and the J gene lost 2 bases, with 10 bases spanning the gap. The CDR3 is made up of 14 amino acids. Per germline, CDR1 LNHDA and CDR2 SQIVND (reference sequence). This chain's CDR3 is CASSTGGLTDTQYF. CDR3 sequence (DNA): TGTGCCAGTAGTACGGGGGGCCTCACAGATACGCAGTATTTT.

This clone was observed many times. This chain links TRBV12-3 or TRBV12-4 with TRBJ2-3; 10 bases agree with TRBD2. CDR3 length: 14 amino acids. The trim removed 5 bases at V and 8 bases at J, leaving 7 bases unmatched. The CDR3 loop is CASSPSGRRGTQYF. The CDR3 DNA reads TGTGCCAGCAGTCCTAGCGGGAGAAGGGGTACGCAGTATTTT.

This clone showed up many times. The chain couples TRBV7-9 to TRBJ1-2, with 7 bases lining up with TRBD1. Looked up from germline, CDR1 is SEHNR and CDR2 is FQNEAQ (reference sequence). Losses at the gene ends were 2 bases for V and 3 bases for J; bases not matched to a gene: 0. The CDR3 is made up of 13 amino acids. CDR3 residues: CASSLQGDYGYTF. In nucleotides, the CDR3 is TGTGCCAGCAGCTTACAGGGGGACTATGGCTACACCTTC.

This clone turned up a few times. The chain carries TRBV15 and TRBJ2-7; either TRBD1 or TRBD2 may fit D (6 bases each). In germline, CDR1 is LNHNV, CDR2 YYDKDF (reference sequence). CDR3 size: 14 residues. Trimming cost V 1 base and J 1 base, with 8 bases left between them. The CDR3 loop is CATSRAGASYEQYF. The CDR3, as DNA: TGTGCCACCAGCAGAGCGGGGGCGTCCTACGAGCAGTACTTC.

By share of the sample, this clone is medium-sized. As DNA, the CDR3 is TGTGCCACCCGAAAAACAGGGGGAGAGAGATACGAGCAGTACTTC. This encodes CATRKTGGERYEQYF. The V gene is TRBV24-1, the J gene TRBJ2-7; 8 bases fit TRBD1. The V segment lost 9 bases and the J segment 4 bases; nucleotides outside the gene matches: 13. Germline-derived CDR1 and CDR2 are KGHDR and SFDVKD. The CDR3 contains 15 residues.

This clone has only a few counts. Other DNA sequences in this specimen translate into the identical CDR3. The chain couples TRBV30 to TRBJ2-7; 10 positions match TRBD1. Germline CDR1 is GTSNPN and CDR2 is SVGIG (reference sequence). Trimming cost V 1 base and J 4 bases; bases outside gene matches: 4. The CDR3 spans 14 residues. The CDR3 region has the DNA TGTGCCTGGAGTGATGGGACAGGGGATTACGAGCAGTACTTC. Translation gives CAWSDGTGDYEQYF.

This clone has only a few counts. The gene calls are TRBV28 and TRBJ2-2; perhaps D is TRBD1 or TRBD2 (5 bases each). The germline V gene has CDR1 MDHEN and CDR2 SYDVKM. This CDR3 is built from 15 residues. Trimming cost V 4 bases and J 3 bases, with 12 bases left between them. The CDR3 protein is CASSWLAGHTGELFF. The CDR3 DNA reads TGTGCCAGCAGTTGGCTAGCAGGGCACACCGGGGAGCTGTTTTTT.

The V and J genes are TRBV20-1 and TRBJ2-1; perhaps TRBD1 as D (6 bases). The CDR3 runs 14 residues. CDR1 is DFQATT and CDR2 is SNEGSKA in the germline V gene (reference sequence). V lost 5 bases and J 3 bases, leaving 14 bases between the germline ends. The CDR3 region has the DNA TGCAGTGCTGCAGGCGGACAGCGCTACAATGAGCAGTTCTTC. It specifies CSAAGGQRYNEQFF.

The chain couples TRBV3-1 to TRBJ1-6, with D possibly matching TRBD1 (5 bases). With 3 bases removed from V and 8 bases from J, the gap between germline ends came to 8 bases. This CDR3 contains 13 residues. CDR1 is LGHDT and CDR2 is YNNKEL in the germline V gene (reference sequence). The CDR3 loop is CASSHPGDSPLHF. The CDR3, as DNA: TGTGCCAGCAGCCATCCGGGGGATTCACCCCTCCACTTT.

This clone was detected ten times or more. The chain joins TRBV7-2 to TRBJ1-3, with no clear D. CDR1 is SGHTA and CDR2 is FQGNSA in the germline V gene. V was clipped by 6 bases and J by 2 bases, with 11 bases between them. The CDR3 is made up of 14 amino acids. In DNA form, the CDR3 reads TGTGCCAGCAGTTTCCAGGATACTGGAAACACCATATATTTT. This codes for CASSFQDTGNTIYF. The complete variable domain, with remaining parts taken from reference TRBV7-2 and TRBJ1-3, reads GAGVSQSPSNKVTEKGKDVELRCDPISGHTALYWYRQSLGQGLEFLIYFQGNSAPDKSGLPSDRFSAERTGGSVSTLTIQRTQQEDSAVYLCASSFQDTGNTIYFGEGSWLTVV.

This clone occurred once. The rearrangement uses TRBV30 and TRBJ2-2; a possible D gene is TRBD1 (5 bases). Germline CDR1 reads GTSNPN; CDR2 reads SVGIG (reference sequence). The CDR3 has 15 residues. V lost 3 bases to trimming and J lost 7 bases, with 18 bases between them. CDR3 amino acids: CAWRSRQGLSGELFF. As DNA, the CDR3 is TGTGCCTGGAGGAGCCGGCAGGGTTTAAGCGGGGAGCTGTTTTTT.

The CDR3 reads CASSLYSTSSYEQYF. CDR3 coding DNA: TGTGCCAGCAGTTTATACTCCACATCCTCCTACGAGCAGTACTTC. This rearrangement joins TRBV27 to TRBJ2-7, with D unclear. The length of the CDR3 is 15 residues. Germline-derived CDR1 and CDR2 are MNHEY and SMNVEV (reference sequence). V lost 1 base and J 0 bases, leaving 10 bases between the germline ends.

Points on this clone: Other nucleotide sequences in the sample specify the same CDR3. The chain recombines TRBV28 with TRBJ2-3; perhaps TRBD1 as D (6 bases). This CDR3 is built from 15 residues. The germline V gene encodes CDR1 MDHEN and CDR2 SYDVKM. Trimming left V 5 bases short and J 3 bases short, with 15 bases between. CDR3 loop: CASSPLGARTDTQYF. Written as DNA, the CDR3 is TGTGCCAGCAGTCCCCTGGGGGCTAGGACAGATACGCAGTATTTT.

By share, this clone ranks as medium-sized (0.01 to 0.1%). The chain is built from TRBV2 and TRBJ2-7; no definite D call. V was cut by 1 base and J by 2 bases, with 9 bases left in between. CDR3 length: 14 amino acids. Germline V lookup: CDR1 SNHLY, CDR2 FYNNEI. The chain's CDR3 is CASSEDLGTYEQYF. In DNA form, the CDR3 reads TGTGCCAGCAGTGAAGATCTGGGAACCTACGAGCAGTACTTC.

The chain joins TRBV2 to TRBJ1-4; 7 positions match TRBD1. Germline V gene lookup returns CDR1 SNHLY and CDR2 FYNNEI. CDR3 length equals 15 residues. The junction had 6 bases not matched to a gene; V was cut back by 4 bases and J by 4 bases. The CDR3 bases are TGTGCCAGCAGTGGACACGGGACAGTTAATGAAAAACTGTTTTTT. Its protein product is CASSGHGTVNEKLFF.

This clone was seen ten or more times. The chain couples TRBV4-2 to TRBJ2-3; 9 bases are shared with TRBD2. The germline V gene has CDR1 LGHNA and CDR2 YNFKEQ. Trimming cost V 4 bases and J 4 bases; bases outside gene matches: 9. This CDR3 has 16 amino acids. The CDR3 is CASSREAGGPPDTQYF. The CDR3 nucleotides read TGTGCCAGCAGCCGCGAGGCGGGGGGGCCCCCAGATACGCAGTATTTT.

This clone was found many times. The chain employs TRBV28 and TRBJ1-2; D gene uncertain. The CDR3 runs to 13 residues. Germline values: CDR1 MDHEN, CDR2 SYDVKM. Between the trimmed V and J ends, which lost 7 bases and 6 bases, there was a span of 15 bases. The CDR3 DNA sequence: TGTGCCAGCACGGCCTTTCAAGGCCATGGCTACACCTTC. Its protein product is CASTAFQGHGYTF.

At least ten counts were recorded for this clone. The CDR3 protein is CASSPGTGGTEAFF. Written as DNA, the CDR3 is TGTGCCAGCAGTCCCGGGACAGGGGGAACTGAAGCTTTCTTT. The rearrangement links TRBV2 to TRBJ1-1; 11 bases match TRBD1. CDR3 length: 14 residues. Germline CDR1 is SNHLY and CDR2 is FYNNEI. V lost 5 bases and J lost 5; bases outside the gene matches: 4.

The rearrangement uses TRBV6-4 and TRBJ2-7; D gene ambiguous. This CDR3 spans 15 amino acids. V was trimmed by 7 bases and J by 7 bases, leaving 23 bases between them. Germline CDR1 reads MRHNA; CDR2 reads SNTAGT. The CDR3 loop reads CASTSSTVGGREQYF. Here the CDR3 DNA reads TGTGCCAGCACGTCTTCGACGGTGGGCGGTCGGGAGCAGTACTTC.

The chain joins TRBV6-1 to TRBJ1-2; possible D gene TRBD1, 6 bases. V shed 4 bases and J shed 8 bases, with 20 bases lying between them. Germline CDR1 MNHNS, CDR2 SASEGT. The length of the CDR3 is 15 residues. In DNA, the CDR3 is TGTGCCAGCAGTGTAGGGGGTGAGTTCACGGGGGGCTACACCTTC. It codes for CASSVGGEFTGGYTF.